This TCR beta chain was profiled in a study of T-cell reconstitution after alpha-beta-depleted transplantation in children. The sample holds a few counts of this clonotype. Unique molecular identifiers were used in preparing the TCRbeta library. TCRdb redid the calling of the PCR reads with MiXCR, one entry per CDR3 protein. This repertoire shows approximately 400,000 distinct CDR3 sequences, approximately 10% found once; its top ten account for approximately 5%. This sequence originates from a human donor who donated a stem cell graft to a child with acute myeloid leukemia. This specimen consisted of PBMCs from the stem cell graft donor, obtained from the stem cell graft.

CDR3 amino acids: CASSQDSGTGAYYGYTF. Here the CDR3 DNA reads TGCGCCAGCAGCCAAGATAGTGGAACAGGGGCTTACTATGGCTACACCTTC. The rearrangement uses TRBV4-3 and TRBJ1-2, with 7 bases fitting TRBD1. V lost 0 bases, J lost 3 bases, and 10 bases stayed unmatched. The CDR3 runs 17 residues. CDR1 is LGHNA, CDR2 YSLEER, per germline.